Following are 3 T cell receptor beta chains from one sample sequenced in a study of control samples from healthy donors and cancer patients (dated by TCRdb to 2020 to 2022). Library generation was performed with the immunoSEQ multiplex PCR assay. Drawn from immuneACCESS, this table holds only the in-frame rearrangements with V and J called that TCRdb kept. Clones are partly lost; checked studies trace under half to an unresolved V gene and leave the rest unexplained. Here the sample has fewer than 100,000 clones; roughly four fifths occur a single time. In total, the top ten clones hold around 10% of the sample. Sequencing was carried out using blood. These receptors were obtained from an older woman in good health.

The CDR3 DNA follows: TGCAGTGCTAGTAGTCCCCCAGGGAATAATGAAAAACTGTTTTTT. Its protein product is CSASSPPGNNEKLFF. The chain links TRBV20-1 to TRBJ1-4; tentative D call: TRBD1 (5 bases). Germline lookup yields CDR1 DFQATT and CDR2 SNEGSKA (reference sequence). The CDR3 length is 15 residues. The V gene lost 3 bases and the J gene lost 4 bases, with 15 bases spanning the gap.

This clone was recorded a few times. The chain carries TRBV18 and TRBJ1-2, with TRBD1 matching 11 bases. J lost 8 bases, V lost 4 bases, and 0 bases had no gene match. The germline CDR1 and CDR2 sequences are KGHSH and LQKENI. The CDR3 contains 12 residues. The CDR3 sequence: CASSRTGGGYTF. CDR3 coding DNA: TGTGCCAGCTCACGGACAGGGGGCGGCTACACCTTC.

This clone was counted a single time. The chain employs TRBV6-1 and TRBJ2-7, with D possibly TRBD2 on 6 matching bases. V lost 0 bases, J lost 3 bases, and 15 bases lay in between. The CDR3 totals 16 residues. Germline V lookup: CDR1 MNHNS, CDR2 SASEGT. The DNA for the CDR3 is TGTGCCAGCAGTGAAGCTTCGGGGACTGGCTACTACGAGCAGTACTTC. Amino acids: CASSEASGTGYYEQYF.